These T cell receptor beta chains were read from a single sample in a study of cytomegalovirus exposure and HLA in healthy donors. TCRdb keeps only in-frame clones here, not all; method: immunoSEQ multiplex PCR. The sample comprises some 30,000 clones, about 79% of which are singletons, and 3.5% to 4% rests with the top ten. Sequencing was carried out using PBMCs. The receptor set was obtained from a woman between 18 and 30 years old in good health and CMV-seronegative. Both conserved end residues are part of each CDR3. Fields, in order: V gene, D gene, J gene, clone size, CDR3 length, CDR3 protein. D genes are given only for firm matches. Rows give clone size only sometimes, using once, few, many, or a class for an expanded clone.

>TRBV29-1|TRBD2|TRBJ2-1|NA|16
CSVEGGLRGGNNEQFF
>TRBV4-3|NA|TRBJ1-6|few|17
CASSQDWPDRRDSPLNF
>TRBV6-5|TRBD2|TRBJ2-5|NA|15
CASSYGGRSSETQYF
>TRBV30|NA|TRBJ2-3|NA|12
CAWSVRADTQYF
>TRBV6-6|NA|TRBJ1-1|NA|14
CAGGVGGADTEAFF
>TRBV18|NA|TRBJ1-1|NA|19
CASSPFTFGGDRVNTEAFF
>TRBV7-9|TRBD1|TRBJ2-7|few|12
CAAGTGAYEQYF
>TRBV18|TRBD2|TRBJ2-2|NA|18
CASSPRVSGRSDTGELFF
>TRBV11-3|NA|TRBJ2-1|NA|16
CASTPGRAGGCNEQFF
>TRBV2|NA|TRBJ2-1|NA|12
CASSVGQTEQFF
>TRBV7-9|NA|TRBJ1-1|NA|12
CSSSSLNTEAFF
>TRBV12-5|TRBD2|TRBJ2-3|few|18
CASGSGTSGRASTDTQYF
>TRBV29-1|NA|TRBJ2-7|NA|15
CSVESGDSFSYEQYF
>TRBV4-2|TRBD2|TRBJ2-7|NA|16
CASSQDFASGAYEQYF
>TRBV7-6|NA|TRBJ2-1|NA|14
CASSFGGGGNEQFF
>TRBV6-1|NA|TRBJ1-2|NA|14
CASSVSQESYGYTF
>TRBV18|NA|TRBJ1-5|NA|14
CASSTGVGNQPQHF
>TRBV7-9|NA|TRBJ2-5|NA|15
CASSKNLDSKETQYF
>TRBV7-3|TRBD2|TRBJ2-1|NA|18
CASSSYRTSGGAYNEQFF
>TRBV5-1|TRBD2|TRBJ2-1|NA|14
CASSSLTSDNEQFF
>TRBV7-9|TRBD2|TRBJ2-7|once|13
CASRLAGGSEQYF
>TRBV7-7|NA|TRBJ2-1|NA|15
CASSFQGGSHNEQFF
>TRBV6-4|TRBD2|TRBJ2-3|NA|17
CASSDSGGGGFSDTQYF